Presented here are 29 T cell receptor beta chains from one specimen sequenced in a study of CD8+ T cells in alopecia areata. This sample's treatment: oral pan-JAK inhibitor, 5-10 mg twice daily. The sequencing template was cDNA reverse transcribed from extracted RNA. Libraries were prepared by immunoSEQ multiplex PCR; TCRdb keeps only in-frame clonotypes and omits some of them. Here the sample spans approximately 200,000 clones, 55% to 70% being singletons. Sequences were derived from CD4+ T cells sorted from blood, sampled at week 4, from a patient treated with tofacitinib. The receptors were sampled from a human donor with alopecia areata.

The rearrangement uses TRBV6-1 and TRBJ1-2; tentatively, D is TRBD1 (6 bases). The germline gives CDR1 MNHNS, CDR2 SASEGT. Trimming pared 5 bases from V and 14 bases from J, leaving 15 bases between. The CDR3 is made up of 11 amino acids. The CDR3 here is CASSNQGRRTF. CDR3 in DNA: TGTGCCAGCAGTAACCAGGGGCGCAGGACCTTC.

The chain employs TRBV7-9 and TRBJ2-2, with TRBD1 matching over 7 bases. The V gene end was trimmed by 4 bases and the J gene end by 7 bases; junction bases not matched to a gene: 12. CDR3 length: 16 residues. Germline CDR1 is SEHNR and CDR2 is FQNEAQ (reference sequence). The CDR3 nucleotides read TGTGCCAGCAGCTCCTACCCCGGGACAGTTAGCGGGGAGCTGTTTTTT. Protein product: CASSSYPGTVSGELFF.

This chain links TRBV7-2 with TRBJ1-1; D remains unclear. V shed 4 bases and J shed 0 bases, with 6 bases lying between them. CDR1 is SGHTA, CDR2 FQGNSA, per germline. The CDR3 has 13 amino acids. CDR3 amino acids: CASSSYMNTEAFF. The DNA for the CDR3 is TGTGCCAGCAGCTCGTATATGAACACTGAAGCTTTCTTT. The full variable domain, in which reference TRBV7-2 and TRBJ1-1 provide the parts outside the CDR3, is GAGVSQSPSNKVTEKGKDVELRCDPISGHTALYWYRQSLGQGLEFLIYFQGNSAPDKSGLPSDRFSAERTGGSVSTLTIQRTQQEDSAVYLCASSSYMNTEAFFGQGTRLTVV.

A note on this clone: At the DNA level, this CDR3 is encoded by other sequences in the same sample as well. The rearrangement links TRBV29-1 to TRBJ1-2, with 7 bases fitting TRBD1. The CDR3 runs to 11 residues. CDR1 is SQVTM and CDR2 is ANQGSEA in the germline V gene. V lost 6 bases to trimming and J lost 5 bases; unmatched junction nucleotides: 3. The CDR3: CSVGTVYGYTF. The CDR3 region has the DNA TGCAGCGTGGGGACAGTATATGGCTACACCTTC.

This clone was picked up a small number of times. The J gene is TRBJ2-3, the V gene TRBV29-1; D ambiguous. The CDR3 spans 10 residues. CDR1 is SQVTM and CDR2 is ANQGSEA in the germline V gene. CDR3 loop: CTTTTDTQYF. In DNA form, the CDR3 reads TGCACCACGACGACAGATACGCAGTATTTT.

This chain joins TRBV29-1 and TRBJ1-4; 7 positions agree with TRBD1. Germline assignment: CDR1 SQVTM and CDR2 ANQGSEA. The CDR3 has 14 amino acids. J lost 10 bases, V lost 0 bases, and 8 bases had no gene match. The CDR3 protein is CSVEDPQGGAKLFF. CDR3 sequence (DNA): TGCAGCGTTGAAGATCCCCAGGGGGGTGCAAAACTGTTTTTT.

The J gene is TRBJ1-1, the V gene TRBV30, with unresolved D. The CDR3 extends over 12 amino acids. V was clipped by 3 bases and J by 6 bases, with 11 bases between them. Germline lookup yields CDR1 GTSNPN and CDR2 SVGIG (reference sequence). The CDR3 spells CAWSERAAEAFF. CDR3 nucleotides: TGTGCCTGGAGCGAGCGGGCGGCTGAAGCTTTCTTT.

The chain recombines TRBV19 with TRBJ2-5, with D possibly being TRBD2 (5 bases). The V end lost 3 bases, the J end lost 5 bases, and 13 bases lay between the germline ends. The CDR3 loop spans 14 amino acids. The germline V gene has CDR1 LNHDA and CDR2 SQIVND (reference sequence). The CDR3 region has the DNA TGTGCCAGTAGTATGCGGGTGCTCGGTGAGACCCAGTACTTC. Amino acid sequence: CASSMRVLGETQYF. Variable domain in full (rest from reference TRBV19 and TRBJ2-5): DGGITQSPKYLFRKEGQNVTLSCEQNLNHDAMYWYRQDPGQGLRLIYYSQIVNDFQKGDIAEGYSVSREKKESFPLTVTSAQKNPTAFYLCASSMRVLGETQYFGPGTRLLVL.

V usage is TRBV4-1 and J usage is TRBJ2-3; 9 bases agree with TRBD1. Germline CDR1 is MGHRA and CDR2 is YSYEKL. Trimming cost V 3 bases and J 3 bases; bases outside gene matches: 10. The CDR3 spans 17 residues. This CDR3 reads CASSQATGGTETDTQYF. The CDR3 nucleotides are TGCGCCAGCAGCCAGGCAACAGGGGGCACGGAGACAGATACGCAGTATTTT.

The chain employs TRBV28 and TRBJ1-5; no clear D. The V and J ends lost 2 bases and 1 base respectively, with 6 bases between them. Germline loops: CDR1 MDHEN, CDR2 SYDVKM. This CDR3 is built from 14 residues. The DNA of the CDR3 is TGTGCCAGCAGTTTAGACTTGAGCAATCAGCCCCAGCATTTT. This codes for CASSLDLSNQPQHF.

The J gene is TRBJ2-2, the V gene TRBV27; weak D call: TRBD1 (5 bases). The CDR3 loop spans 14 amino acids. CDR1 MNHEY and CDR2 SMNVEV come from the germline V gene (reference sequence). V lost 3 bases, J lost 2 bases, and 7 bases lay in between. The DNA for the CDR3 is TGTGCCAGCAGTTTGGGGCTAAACACCGGGGAGCTGTTTTTT. Its protein product is CASSLGLNTGELFF.

This clone was detected only once. The V call is TRBV29-1, the J call TRBJ2-7; a possible D gene is TRBD1 (5 bases). Germline loops: CDR1 SQVTM, CDR2 ANQGSEA. CDR3 length: 13 amino acids. Deletions cut 3 bases from V and 7 bases from J, with 16 bases between. DNA for the CDR3: TGCAGCGTTGAGGGGCAGGCCCTGTTGGAGCAGTACTTC. This gives the protein CSVEGQALLEQYF.

This clone has just a few counts. The V and J genes are TRBV14 and TRBJ1-2, with 9 bases lining up with TRBD1. Losses at the gene ends were 0 bases for V and 6 bases for J; bases not matched to a gene: 8. Germline CDR1 reads SGHDN; CDR2 reads FVKESK. This CDR3 spans 16 amino acids. This CDR3 reads CASSQDVGQGLDGYTF. The DNA of the CDR3 is TGTGCCAGCAGCCAAGATGTTGGACAGGGGTTGGATGGCTACACCTTC.

This sequence joins TRBV4-1 and TRBJ2-4, with a tentative D call TRBD2 (5 bases). The germline CDR1 and CDR2 sequences are MGHRA and YSYEKL. This CDR3 is 13 amino acids long. Trimming removed 2 bases at V and 8 bases at J, with 10 bases between. This chain's CDR3 is CASSQLIGDIQYF. The CDR3 coding sequence is TGCGCCAGCAGCCAATTAATCGGGGACATTCAGTACTTC.

The chain is built from TRBV6-6 and TRBJ2-6, with D unresolved. Germline V gene sequence: CDR1 MNHNY, CDR2 SVGAGI (reference sequence). The CDR3 sequence is 16 residues long. The germline V and J ends were trimmed by 5 bases and 2 bases, with 13 bases remaining between them. The CDR3 coding sequence is TGTGCCAGCAGTCTCAAGTCTAGTGCTGGGGCCAACGTCCTGACTTTC. Translation gives CASSLKSSAGANVLTF.

This chain uses TRBV10-3 with TRBJ2-7; the D gene is possibly TRBD2 (6 bases). Trimming removed 0 bases from V and 0 bases from J, with 12 bases in between. This CDR3 is built from 16 residues. Germline CDR1 and CDR2: ENHRY and SYGVKD. The CDR3 DNA reads TGTGCCATCAGTGAGTCTGGCCAGGGAGGCTCCTACGAGCAGTACTTC. Translated: CAISESGQGGSYEQYF.

This rearrangement joins TRBV29-1 to TRBJ1-1; 10 bases agree with TRBD1. V was pared by 4 bases and J by 5 bases, with 7 bases of the junction left unmatched. This CDR3 is built from 14 residues. Germline CDR1 SQVTM, CDR2 ANQGSEA. CDR3 sequence reads: CSVGRDRGGTEAFF. For the CDR3, the DNA is TGCAGCGTTGGCCGGGACAGGGGTGGGACTGAAGCTTTCTTT. Supplemented by reference TRBV29-1 and TRBJ1-1, the full variable domain reads SAVISQKPSRDICQRGTSLTIQCQVDSQVTMMFWYRQQPGQSLTLIATANQGSEATYESGFVIDKFPISRPNLTFSTLTVSNMSPEDSSIYLCSVGRDRGGTEAFFGQGTRLTVV.

The V call is TRBV5-1, the J call TRBJ2-1, with 8 bases fitting TRBD1. V trimming: 3 bases; J trimming: 4 bases; junction bases outside the gene matches: 6. The germline CDR1 and CDR2 sequences are SGHRS and YFSETQ. The CDR3 length is 15 residues. The CDR3: CASSSRQGAYNEQFF. The CDR3 DNA reads as TGCGCCAGCAGCTCTCGCCAGGGGGCATACAATGAGCAGTTCTTC.

V gene TRBV6-5 combines with J gene TRBJ1-1; D is possibly TRBD1 (6 bases). Trimming pared 6 bases from V and 8 bases from J, leaving 19 bases between. Germline V gene lookup returns CDR1 MNHEY and CDR2 SVGAGI. The CDR3 is 14 residues long. CDR3 DNA: TGTGCCAGCAGGCCCCCAGGGGTATCGGTCGAAGCTTTCTTT. Translating gives CASRPPGVSVEAFF.

This chain connects TRBV30 to TRBJ2-3, with 10 bases matching TRBD2. Trimming took 5 bases from V and 2 from J; bases not matched to a gene: 22. Germline V gene lookup returns CDR1 GTSNPN and CDR2 SVGIG (reference sequence). The CDR3 contains 20 residues. In DNA, the CDR3 is TGTGCCTGGCTAGATGGGCTAGCGGGGGCCGAGTGGCAGAACACAGATACGCAGTATTTT. Residues: CAWLDGLAGAEWQNTDTQYF.

This clone was observed a handful of times. The chain uses TRBV29-1 and TRBJ1-2, with 8 bases lining up with TRBD1. Germline V CDR1 and CDR2: SQVTM, ANQGSEA. The ends lost 3 bases at V and 5 bases at J; junction bases unmatched: 5. The CDR3 has 13 residues. The CDR3 nucleotides read TGCAGCGTTGATGGACAGGGTATTTATGGCTACACCTTC. It codes for CSVDGQGIYGYTF.

This CDR3 reads CSGHSTEAFF. The CDR3 DNA reads as TGCAGCGGGCACAGCACTGAAGCTTTCTTT. V and J are TRBV29-1 and TRBJ1-1; D unclear. CDR3 length equals 10 residues. Germline values: CDR1 SQVTM, CDR2 ANQGSEA. V dropped 7 bases and J dropped 4 bases, with 7 bases sitting between them.

The chain carries TRBV10-2 and TRBJ1-5; D not certain. Germline CDR1 WSHSY, CDR2 SAAADI. With 6 bases removed from V and 3 bases from J, the gap between germline ends came to 9 bases. There are 13 residues in the CDR3. The CDR3 sequence is CASRDGNNQPQHF. The CDR3 DNA follows: TGCGCCAGCAGAGATGGGAACAATCAGCCCCAGCATTTT.

The gene calls are TRBV18 and TRBJ1-6; tentative D call: TRBD1 (5 bases). Germline CDR1 is KGHSH and CDR2 is LQKENI. The ends were cut back, 1 base at V and 6 bases at J, with 7 bases in the middle. This CDR3 has 14 residues. The CDR3 is CASSPQGRNSPLHF. CDR3 bases: TGTGCCAGCTCACCACAGGGACGTAATTCACCCCTCCACTTT.

The chain has TRBV10-3 and TRBJ2-5; a weak D match, TRBD2 (6 bases). The CDR3 is 14 residues long. Germline V gene sequence: CDR1 ENHRY, CDR2 SYGVKD. Trimming took 2 bases from V and 5 from J, leaving 12 bases between them. The CDR3 here is CAISELGAGETQYF. CDR3 bases: TGTGCCATCAGTGAGCTAGGGGCGGGGGAGACCCAGTACTTC.

This clone occurred a few times. V usage is TRBV15 and J usage is TRBJ2-5; D is uncertain. Germline V gene sequence: CDR1 LNHNV, CDR2 YYDKDF (reference sequence). Trimming shortened V by 1 base and J by 2 bases, and 8 bases separated the two germline ends. This CDR3 is 14 amino acids long. The CDR3 reads CATSRGKRQETQYF. The DNA of the CDR3 is TGTGCCACCAGCAGAGGGAAGAGACAAGAGACCCAGTACTTC.

This clone was recorded a few times. J is TRBJ1-6 and V is TRBV9; a weak D match, TRBD1 (6 bases). The germline V gene encodes CDR1 SGDLS and CDR2 YYNGEE. Between the trimmed V and J ends, which lost 0 bases and 7 bases, there was a span of 11 bases. The CDR3 has 15 amino acids. The CDR3: CASSVDQGRNSPLHF. CDR3 DNA sequence: TGTGCCAGCAGCGTAGATCAGGGGAGGAATTCACCCCTCCACTTT.

This chain links TRBV4-1 with TRBJ1-6; 7 bases match TRBD1. The CDR3 runs 17 residues. Germline values: CDR1 MGHRA, CDR2 YSYEKL. With 0 bases clipped from V and 4 bases from J, the junction kept 6 bases outside the gene matches. The CDR3 region is CASSQDLGQTYNSPLHF. CDR3 sequence (DNA): TGCGCCAGCAGCCAAGATCTGGGACAGACTTATAATTCACCCCTCCACTTT.

This chain uses TRBV2 with TRBJ2-2; D gene uncertain. Trimming took off 4 bases at V and 1 base at J, with 7 bases between the two ends. CDR3 size: 14 residues. Germline loops: CDR1 SNHLY, CDR2 FYNNEI. The CDR3 DNA reads as TGTGCCAGCAGTGTCTTGCAGAACACCGGGGAGCTGTTTTTT. Its translation is CASSVLQNTGELFF.